This T cell receptor beta chain comes out of a study of low-dose radiotherapy and immunotherapy resistance in tumors. Study at large: Cohort 1 got 0.5 Gy per fraction every 2 weeks, 6.5 Gy in total. A dose of 300 mg of oral aspirin was taken by patients daily for four cycles from cycle 1 day 1. Patients were treated with intravenous nivolumab at 240 mg every two weeks and were also dosed with ipilimumab at 1 mg/kg every six weeks.

Priming of first-strand cDNA relied on TRAV- and TRBV-specific primers (covering alpha and beta chains). For amplifying TCRs, the PCR ran for about 20 cycles with Phusion, which was used together with a constant-region primer and the adapter on the V primers. TCRdb recomputed calls from the reads with MiXCR, one row per CDR3 protein. The sample has 17,000 or so distinct CDR3 sequences, around 70% seen once. Donors were administered nivolumab, ipilimumab, aspirin and low-dose cyclophosphamide, together with low-dose radiotherapy. In germline, CDR1 is MDHEN, CDR2 SYDVKM. The length of the CDR3 is 15 residues. The J segment lost 0 bases and the V segment lost 6 bases, leaving 6 bases of the junction unmatched.

The gene calls are TRBV28 and TRBJ1-2, with 8 nucleotides matching TRBD1. The sequence derives from a human donor with advanced metastatic prostate, ovarian, gallbladder or colorectal cancer (not recorded which). This table probably holds off-target reads from a library built for another chain. CDR3 nucleotide sequence: TGTGCCAGCAGAAGGACAGGGCAAGCTAACTATGGCTACACCTTC. This encodes CASRRTGQANYGYTF.